What follows is one TCR beta chain and its context. The record originates from a study of control samples from healthy donors and cancer patients. Sequenced by immunoSEQ multiplex PCR; TCRdb stores in-frame clones only, minus some. The table shows roughly 180,000 clones, with more than 85% occurring only once. CDR3 length: 14 residues. The origin of this receptor is a woman aged 40-49 years in good health. The specimen sequenced was blood. V usage is TRBV21-1 and J usage is TRBJ2-1; the DNA was not compared with TRBD2, the D call given in the table. TRBV21-1 is reported as a pseudogene. As DNA, the CDR3 is TGTGCCAGCACTTGCGTGTCCCCCTACAATGAGCAGTTCTTC. It specifies CASTCVSPYNEQFF.